A selection of T cell receptor beta chains follows, all from one sample in a study of glioma-infiltrating T cells. Via MiXCR, TCRdb re-called the multiplex PCR reads, giving one row per CDR3 protein. Found here are approximately 40,000 distinct CDR3 sequences, 20% to 25% of them singletons; the top ten hold less than 7%. Sequencing input: glioma tissue, nonneoplastic brain tissue, or PBMCs (not recorded which). The receptors were gathered from a human donor with low-grade glioma or glioblastoma, undergoing nonglioma brain surgery, or in good health (not recorded which). Both conserved end residues are part of each CDR3.

j_gene,v_gene,CDR3aa
TRBJ2-2,TRBV2,CASREGTGTGELFF
TRBJ2-1,TRBV24-1,CATSDLHNEQFF
TRBJ2-1,TRBV20-1,CSAKTGRKTYNEQFF
TRBJ2-1,TRBV28,CASSDTGQKTSYNEQFF
TRBJ1-6,TRBV4-1,CASSQGRGLDSPLHF
TRBJ1-5,TRBV28,CASKGQGTGNQPQHF
TRBJ2-2,TRBV6-1,CASSGSGGARTGELFF
TRBJ2-5,TRBV12-3/TRBV12-4,CASRPGRKQETQYF
TRBJ2-1,TRBV6-1,CASSQGYEQFF
TRBJ1-1,TRBV3-1,CASSPGLANTEAFF
TRBJ2-5,TRBV10-1,CASSDGTQETQYF
TRBJ1-2,TRBV28,CASSLSGTGRNYGYTF
TRBJ2-1,TRBV12-3/TRBV12-4,CASSSPPWGKGDNEQFF
TRBJ2-1,TRBV27,CASSPSRQGSTEQFF
TRBJ2-7,TRBV5-6,CASSLKRWGPQSSYEQYF
TRBJ2-5,TRBV28,CASSLVGQGVRGTQYF
TRBJ2-1,TRBV6-4,CASSPERLWPAEQFF
TRBJ1-1,TRBV20-1,CSAREAAEAFF
TRBJ1-3,TRBV13,CASSLRAGAGNTIYF
TRBJ2-1,TRBV28,CASSFYGMSSYNEQFF
TRBJ2-7,TRBV20-1,CSANPGPGSGYEQYF
TRBJ2-7,TRBV4-1,CASSQQTVTYEQYF
TRBJ2-1,TRBV7-2,CASSLEDRVNEQFF
TRBJ2-1,TRBV20-1,CSASQSHPLGLADNNEQFF
TRBJ1-5,TRBV4-1,CASSQVSGSNQPQHF
TRBJ2-5,TRBV20-1,CSASPRLETQYF
TRBJ1-5,TRBV30,CAWSGTAADQPQHF
TRBJ2-7,TRBV7-9,CASSSPGTLYEQYF
TRBJ1-5,TRBV2,CASRAQSGRYNQPQHF
TRBJ2-1,TRBV20-1,CSAEGVGTYNGQFF
TRBJ2-7,TRBV4-1,CASSQDGSGGGLYEQYF
TRBJ1-5,TRBV18,CANTERGLDQPQHF
TRBJ2-3,TRBV7-9,CASREVGRSTDTQYF
TRBJ2-7,TRBV4-2,CASSQDSGSSYEQYF
TRBJ1-6,TRBV12-5,CASGLSVQLSSYNSPLHF
TRBJ1-1,TRBV2,CASSEVGTPFTEAFF
TRBJ2-2,TRBV7-9,CASSPRRLAGDTGELFF
TRBJ2-7,TRBV28,CASSQPRDRTDYEQYF
TRBJ1-5,TRBV2,CAASRDSNQPQHF
TRBJ2-1,TRBV9,CASSVAGARSYNEQFF
TRBJ1-5,TRBV3-1,CASSQGVGYQPQHF
TRBJ1-1,TRBV2,CASTNSGMSNTEAFF
TRBJ2-7,TRBV7-9,CASSPGRTNEQYF
TRBJ2-2,TRBV28,CASSLPERHTGELFF